One TCR beta chain is described in this entry. What it binds is not known. Germline CDR1 and CDR2: MGHRA and YSYEKL. V lost 4 bases and J 0 bases, leaving 8 bases between the germline ends. The CDR3 runs to 14 residues. The data were obtained in a study of shared clonotypes between healthy human individuals. Regarding the study as a whole: Apart from blood, nothing was sampled; tissue repertoires likely differ.

DNA at about 210 ng, around 30,000 T cell genomes, went into sorted-subset replicate PCRs. Profiling relied on immunoSEQ multiplex PCR, and the TCRdb table lists in-frame clones only, not all of them. Among about 1,900,000 clones listed, around 96% were seen once. Positive CCR7 selection of CD45RO-negative cells yielded the naive CD8 cells, and terminally differentiated effector memory CD45RA+ cells were excluded. All the donors were Caucasian adults who lived in Nashville, Tennessee. The sequencing sample was made of naive CD8+ T cells sorted from blood. The genes are TRBV4-1 and TRBJ2-3; D is undetermined. The TCR comes from a man aged 18 to 30 in good health. The CDR3 here is CASSRTYSTDTQYF. The CDR3, as DNA: TGCGCCAGCAGCCGAACGTATAGCACAGATACGCAGTATTTT.